A selection of T cell receptor beta chains follows, all from one sample in a study of cytomegalovirus exposure and HLA in healthy donors. The table came from immunoSEQ multiplex PCR; TCRdb's copy has only in-frame clones and leaves some out. The repertoire has over 150,000 clones, roughly 80% of them found once; the top ten carry 2.9%. Sequences were obtained from PBMCs. Receptors were obtained from a woman aged 30 to 39 in good health and CMV-seronegative. The CDR3 runs from the conserved cysteine through the conserved F or W. A D gene is named only where the DNA matches it firmly. Not all rows give a size; the values are once, few, many and, for expanded clones, a class.

cdr3_nt cdr3_aa v_call clone_size j_call d_call
TGTGCCAGCAGTGTGTCGGCTACGGGGTCGGGTGAGCAGTACTTC CASSVSATGSGEQYF TRBV2 few TRBJ2-7 -
TGCGCCAGCAGCAGGACAGGGGCGTCTGATAATTCACCCCTCCACTTT CASSRTGASDNSPLHF TRBV5-1 - TRBJ1-6 TRBD1
TGCGCCAGCAGCTGGGGCCAGGGGGTCTACGAGCAGTACTTC CASSWGQGVYEQYF TRBV5-1 - TRBJ2-7 TRBD1
TGCGCCAGCAGTGTCCCCGGGAACACTGAAGCTTTCTTT CASSVPGNTEAFF TRBV10-2 few TRBJ1-1 -
TGCGCCAGCAGTTTGGGACTAGCGGTATTAGGAGAGCAGTTCTTC CASSLGLAVLGEQFF TRBV10-1 - TRBJ2-1 TRBD2
TGTGCCAGCAGCTTGGGAGGTGGAGCGTTTCTTAATTCACCCCTCCACTTT CASSLGGGAFLNSPLHF TRBV7-9 - TRBJ1-6 -
TGTGCCAGTAGCCCCCAGGGGGCAGGTGGCTACCCCTTC CASSPQGAGGYPF TRBV19 few TRBJ1-2 TRBD1
TGTGCCAGCAGCTTGGGGTCCGCAGGGGGATACACCATATATTTT CASSLGSAGGYTIYF TRBV5-4 - TRBJ1-3 TRBD1
TGCGCCAGCAGCTTGGAATGGGACATCAACTATGGCTACACCTTC CASSLEWDINYGYTF TRBV5-1 - TRBJ1-2 -
TGTGCCAGCAGCTTGGCTATCCTAGCGGGGGGGACGGAGAATGAGCAGTTCTTC CASSLAILAGGTENEQFF TRBV5-4 - TRBJ2-1 TRBD2
TGCGCCAGCGGGGGGGTCGGAACTGAAGCTTTCTTT CASGGVGTEAFF TRBV5-1 - TRBJ1-1 -
TGTGCCAGCAGCCCGACTGGGACAGCCTTCTATGGCTACACCTTC CASSPTGTAFYGYTF TRBV14 - TRBJ1-2 TRBD1
TGTGCCAGCAGCAACACAGGGGGTCTCTACAATGAGCAGTTCTTC CASSNTGGLYNEQFF TRBV7-9 - TRBJ2-1 TRBD1
TGTGCCAGCAGTGGCGCAAAGTTGGGGGCCAATGAGCAGTTCTTC CASSGAKLGANEQFF TRBV6-1 - TRBJ2-1 -
TGTGCCAGCAGTTTTGGGGGAGGGTGGAATGAGCAGTTCTTC CASSFGGGWNEQFF TRBV27 - TRBJ2-1 TRBD2
TGTGCCAGCAGCTTTCCCCGGGATGGGGGCACAGATACGCAGTATTTT CASSFPRDGGTDTQYF TRBV7-6 - TRBJ2-3 -
TGTGCCAGCAGCAAGGAGGGGTGGGCCTACGAGCAGTACTTC CASSKEGWAYEQYF TRBV5-8 - TRBJ2-7 -
TGTGCCAGCAGTCTACGCCCGGAGGGCTTGGATGGCTACACCTTC CASSLRPEGLDGYTF TRBV7-8 few TRBJ1-2 -
TGTGCCAGTAGTGCGCGCCTGCCTCTCTCTGGAAACACCATATATTTT CASSARLPLSGNTIYF TRBV19 - TRBJ1-3 -
TGTGCCAGCAGCGTAGGGTCGGGACAGGGCAAGCAGTACTTC CASSVGSGQGKQYF TRBV9 once TRBJ2-7 TRBD1
TGTGCCTGGAGTGGGGACAGGGGAATCGTTTCCTACGAGCAGTACTTC CAWSGDRGIVSYEQYF TRBV30 - TRBJ2-7 TRBD1
TGTGCCAGCAGCTCCCAGGCGGGAGGGCGTGGGGATGAGCAGTTCTTC CASSSQAGGRGDEQFF TRBV28 - TRBJ2-1 TRBD2
TGTGCCAGCAGTTACCACGAGGGGAACACTGAAGCTTTCTTT CASSYHEGNTEAFF TRBV6-5 - TRBJ1-1 -
TGTGCCAGCAGTTTATCGGGGAGAACTGAAGCTTTCTTT CASSLSGRTEAFF TRBV27 few TRBJ1-1 -
TGCGCCAGCAGCTTGGCACAGGGTAACACTGAAGCTTTCTTT CASSLAQGNTEAFF TRBV5-1 - TRBJ1-1 -
TGTGCCAGCTCACCACCCCCTGACAGGAACACTGAAGCTTTCTTT CASSPPPDRNTEAFF TRBV18 - TRBJ1-1 -
TGTGCCAGCAGCGCACGGACGACAGGGGGGATAAAGGAGCAGTACTTC CASSARTTGGIKEQYF TRBV9 - TRBJ2-7 TRBD1
TGTGCCAGCAGGCGGGCCGCTCAAGCTTCTGAAGCTTTCTTT CASRRAAQASEAFF TRBV6-4 few TRBJ1-1 -
TGTGCCAGTAGTTCCAAGACGGGAGATACGCAGTATTTT CASSSKTGDTQYF TRBV19 - TRBJ2-3 -
TGTGCCAGCGGCTTGGTAGCGGGAGGGCCGGACGAGCAGTACTTC CASGLVAGGPDEQYF TRBV28 - TRBJ2-7 TRBD2
TGTGCCAGCAGCTTAGAAAGAGGAGAGGAACTGTTTTTT CASSLERGEELFF TRBV7-8 - TRBJ1-4 -
TGCGCCAGCAGCTCTGGACTAGCGGGGGGGCCTCACAATGAGCAGTTCTTC CASSSGLAGGPHNEQFF TRBV5-1 - TRBJ2-1 TRBD2
TGTGCCAGCTCACCAGGGACAGCCAAGACCGGGGAGCTGTTTTTT CASSPGTAKTGELFF TRBV18 - TRBJ2-2 TRBD1
TGTGCCAGCAGTTACTCGAGCCAACTTACGAACACTGAAGCTTTCTTT CASSYSSQLTNTEAFF TRBV6-5 few TRBJ1-1 -
TGCGCCAGCAGCGCGGGACTAGCGAACACCTACGAGCAGTACTTC CASSAGLANTYEQYF TRBV5-1 - TRBJ2-7 TRBD2
TGTGCCTGGAGTGTACGTCAGGGGGTATACGAGCAGTACTTC CAWSVRQGVYEQYF TRBV30 few TRBJ2-7 TRBD1
TGTGCCAGCAGTGGGGAATGGAGGAATCAGCCCCAGCATTTT CASSGEWRNQPQHF TRBV5-8 few TRBJ1-5 -
TGCGCCAGCAGTCGAGATTACAATGAGCAGTTCTTC CASSRDYNEQFF TRBV10-2 many TRBJ2-1 -
TGTGCCAGCAGTTACGGCGGGTCCTACAATGAGCAGTTCTTC CASSYGGSYNEQFF TRBV6-5 - TRBJ2-1 -
TGTGCCAGTAGTATAGATCAGGGGTGGAGGAGCACCGGGGAGCTGTTTTTT CASSIDQGWRSTGELFF TRBV19 few TRBJ2-2 -
TGTGCCAGCAGTTTATCAGGGAGCGTGCTGTACACCTTC CASSLSGSVLYTF TRBV27 - TRBJ1-2 -
TGTGCCAGCAGCGGGGGAAACCAGGGGGTTAATTCACCCCTCCACTTT CASSGGNQGVNSPLHF TRBV9 - TRBJ1-6 TRBD1
TGTGCCAGCAGTCCACCTTGGGGGGGGCTCGGCTACACCTTC CASSPPWGGLGYTF TRBV28 - TRBJ1-2 -
TGTGCCAGTAGTATGGGAGCTGAAGCTTTCTTT CASSMGAEAFF TRBV19 few TRBJ1-1 -
TGTGCCAGCTCACGGACTAGGGGGGAGGAGACCCAGTACTTC CASSRTRGEETQYF TRBV18 few TRBJ2-5 -
TGTGCCAGCAGCCCGGCCGGCGGGACAGGGGACTATGGCTACACCTTC CASSPAGGTGDYGYTF TRBV7-2 - TRBJ1-2 TRBD1
TGTGCCAGCAGCTTTAGTCCTGGGGCCGACAATGAGCAGTTCTTC CASSFSPGADNEQFF TRBV7-6 - TRBJ2-1 -
TGTGCCAGCTCACCAGAGACAGGCACCGGGGAGCTGTTTTTT CASSPETGTGELFF TRBV18 once TRBJ2-2 -
TGTGCCAGCAGCTTCACCCGGGAGACCCAGTACTTC CASSFTRETQYF TRBV7-9 once TRBJ2-5 -
TGTGCCAGCAGCGTAGAGGCCCTAGCGGGGGGGCAAGAGACCCAGTACTTC CASSVEALAGGQETQYF TRBV9 - TRBJ2-5 TRBD2
TGTGCCAGCAGCCCGGACAGGGTGAGTGAAGCTTTCTTT CASSPDRVSEAFF TRBV7-3 - TRBJ1-1 TRBD1
TGCGCCAGCAGCTTGGCCTTTAACAGGCCCACGAACACCGGGGAGCTGTTTTTT CASSLAFNRPTNTGELFF TRBV5-1 - TRBJ2-2 -
TGTGCCAGTCTGAGTCGGGATAGGGAGACCCAGTACTTC CASLSRDRETQYF TRBV28 - TRBJ2-5 -
TGCGCCAGCAGCTTGGCTTCAGGGACTAACTATGGCTACACCTTC CASSLASGTNYGYTF TRBV5-1 - TRBJ1-2 -
TGTGCCAGCAGCTTGGCCTTGAGGGATGGCTACACCTTC CASSLALRDGYTF TRBV5-8 - TRBJ1-2 -